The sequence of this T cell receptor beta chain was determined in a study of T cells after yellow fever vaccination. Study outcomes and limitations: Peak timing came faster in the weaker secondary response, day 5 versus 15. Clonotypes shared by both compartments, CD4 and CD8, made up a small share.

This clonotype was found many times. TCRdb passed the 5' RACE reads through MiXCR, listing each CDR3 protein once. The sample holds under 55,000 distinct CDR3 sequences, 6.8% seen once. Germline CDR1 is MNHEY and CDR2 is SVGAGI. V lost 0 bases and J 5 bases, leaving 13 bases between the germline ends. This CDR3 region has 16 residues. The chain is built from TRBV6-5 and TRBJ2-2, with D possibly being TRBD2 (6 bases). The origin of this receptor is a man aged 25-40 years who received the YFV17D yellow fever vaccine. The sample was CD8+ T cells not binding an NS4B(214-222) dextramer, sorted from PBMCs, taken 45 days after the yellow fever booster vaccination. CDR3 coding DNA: TGTGCCAGCAGTTACTCGATTAGCGGCTCTACCGGGGAGCTGTTTTTT. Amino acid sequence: CASSYSISGSTGELFF.